This entry features one TCR beta chain sequence. What it recognizes is unknown. Trimming cost V 3 bases and J 3 bases, with 12 bases left between them. From germline, CDR1 is MGHRA and CDR2 YSYEKL. The CDR3 extends over 15 amino acids. The entry originates in a study of T-cell memory formation after mild COVID-19. Study observations and caveats: Contracting CD4+ clones sat mainly in CM and EM; CD8+ in EMRA. For second-wave clones that peaked at day 37, SARS-CoV-2 specificity went unverified.

TCRdb reanalysed the 5' RACE reads using MiXCR and keeps one entry per CDR3 protein. The data show 250,000 or so distinct CDR3 sequences, over 8.5% seen once. The chain uses TRBV4-1 and TRBJ1-5; D is unresolved. Material for sequencing was PBMCs or a T cell subset sorted from them (not recorded which). The clonotype was recovered from a man aged 18 to 29 who had mild COVID-19 (a few samples of this study predate the infection). Cell type and time point are not known. Here the CDR3 reads CASSQNNKNNQPQHF. The CDR3 bases are TGCGCCAGCAGCCAGAATAATAAAAACAATCAGCCCCAGCATTTT.